This TCR beta chain was documented in a study of CD8+ T cells in alopecia areata. Study observations and caveats: The study found that many expanded lesional clones persisted in scalp and blood during tofacitinib. Affected scalp, especially in alopecia totalis/universalis, had a higher clonality than normal scalp did.

On this clone itself: Its antigen is unknown.

cDNA serving as the sequencing template came from extracted, reverse transcribed RNA. Profiling relied on immunoSEQ multiplex PCR, and the TCRdb table lists in-frame clones only, not all of them. The sample contains 35,000 to 45,000 clones, roughly 92% of which appear only once. Treatment described: oral pan-JAK inhibitor, 5-10 mg twice daily. In germline, CDR1 is SGHDT, CDR2 YYEEEE. Unmatched junction bases numbered 3, after V lost 3 bases and J lost 1 base. The CDR3 contains 14 residues. This TCR was recovered from a human donor with alopecia areata. This chain links TRBV5-6 with TRBJ2-5; 7 bases align to TRBD1. Material: CD8+ T cells sorted from blood, obtained at week 24, from a patient treated with tofacitinib. The CDR3 DNA reads as TGTGCCAGCAGCTCGGGACAGATCCAAGAGACCCAGTACTTC. Residues: CASSSGQIQETQYF.